The 32 T cell receptor beta chains below all came from one sample that was sequenced in a study of shared clonotypes between healthy human individuals. Using immunoSEQ multiplex PCR, the repertoire was profiled, and TCRdb retains in-frame clones only, with some absent. The sample includes about 700,000 clones, roughly nine tenths of them seen just once. CD8 cells classed as naive were CD45RO-negative and positively selected for CCR7, excluding terminally differentiated effector memory CD45RA+ cells. The sequencing input was naive CD8+ T cells sorted from blood. All receptors come from a man aged 30-40 years in good health.

The genes are TRBV5-4 and TRBJ2-1; 10 bases align to TRBD1. This CDR3 has 16 residues. Germline CDR1 SGHNT, CDR2 YYREEE (reference sequence). Losses at the gene ends were 0 bases for V and 6 bases for J; bases not matched to a gene: 6. The DNA for the CDR3 is TGTGCCAGCAGCTTGGCCGGGACAGGGGTCATCAATGAGCAGTTCTTC. This codes for CASSLAGTGVINEQFF.

The chain links TRBV7-6 to TRBJ2-3; D is undetermined. CDR1 is SGHVS and CDR2 is FNYEAQ in the germline V gene. V shed 2 bases and J shed 6 bases, with 6 bases lying between them. The CDR3 consists of 12 residues. The CDR3 DNA sequence: TGTGCCAGCAGCTTACCTGGGGATACGCAGTATTTT. As protein: CASSLPGDTQYF.

This clone was recorded only once. The chain couples TRBV30 to TRBJ2-1; D assignment may be TRBD1 or TRBD2 (5 bases each). Trimming removed 0 bases at V and 15 bases at J, with 21 bases between. This CDR3 is built from 14 residues. The germline CDR1 and CDR2 sequences are GTSNPN and SVGIG (reference sequence). DNA for the CDR3: TGTGCCTGGAGTGTTCAAGACGGGACCTCTCTGGGGTTCTTC. Protein product: CAWSVQDGTSLGFF.

Worth noting for this clone: The same CDR3 arises from other DNA sequences in this sample as well. The chain uses TRBV19 and TRBJ2-1; D unresolved. Per the germline V gene, CDR1 is LNHDA and CDR2 is SQIVND (reference sequence). Trimming shortened V by 2 bases and J by 4 bases, and 6 bases separated the two germline ends. This CDR3 is 13 amino acids long. The CDR3 loop is CASSIWGYNEQFF. CDR3 sequence (DNA): TGTGCCAGTAGTATATGGGGTTACAATGAGCAGTTCTTC.

The chain recombines TRBV27 with TRBJ2-1; 12 bases agree with TRBD2. Germline-derived CDR1 and CDR2 are MNHEY and SMNVEV (reference sequence). V lost 5 bases and J lost 12; bases outside the gene matches: 11. This CDR3 spans 15 amino acids. The CDR3 loop is CASSPGLAGLRGQFF. The DNA for the CDR3 is TGTGCCAGCAGTCCGGGACTAGCGGGCCTGCGGGGGCAGTTCTTC.

The chain combines TRBV27 with TRBJ1-2; D remains ambiguous. Germline V CDR1 and CDR2: MNHEY, SMNVEV (reference sequence). Trimming left V 6 bases short and J 6 bases short, with 14 bases between. The CDR3 is 13 residues long. In nucleotides, the CDR3 is TGTGCCAGCAGGCGAAGGCCTTCGGATGGCTACACCTTC. It translates to CASRRRPSDGYTF.

The V gene is TRBV9, the J gene TRBJ2-7; the D is unclear. The CDR3 extends over 13 amino acids. The germline CDR1 and CDR2 sequences are SGDLS and YYNGEE. Trimming took 3 bases from V and 2 from J, leaving 9 bases between them. The DNA of the CDR3 is TGTGCCAGCAGCGGGGGTGGACCCTACGAGCAGTACTTC. This gives the protein CASSGGGPYEQYF.

The chain has TRBV5-1 and TRBJ2-5, with TRBD1 matching 8 bases. V was pared by 4 bases and J by 4 bases, with 6 bases of the junction left unmatched. From germline, CDR1 is SGHRS and CDR2 YFSETQ. This CDR3 is 14 amino acids long. CDR3 sequence: CASSQKGQGETQYF. As DNA, the CDR3 is TGCGCCAGCAGCCAAAAAGGACAGGGAGAGACCCAGTACTTC.

The chain couples TRBV6-5 to TRBJ1-1; 9 bases agree with TRBD1. V was pared by 7 bases and J by 4 bases, with 10 bases of the junction left unmatched. CDR1 is MNHEY and CDR2 is SVGAGI in the germline V gene. This CDR3 is 15 amino acids long. CDR3 DNA: TGTGCCAGCACCCTGTCGACAGGGGGATTCACTGAAGCTTTCTTT. Encoded protein: CASTLSTGGFTEAFF.

The count of this clone is one. The gene calls are TRBV9 and TRBJ2-3; D not resolved. The CDR3 has 15 residues. The germline V gene encodes CDR1 SGDLS and CDR2 YYNGEE. V was trimmed by 4 bases and J by 0 bases, leaving 12 bases between them. The CDR3 spells CASSPSGTSTDTQYF. The CDR3 nucleotides are TGTGCCAGCAGCCCCTCGGGTACTAGCACAGATACGCAGTATTTT.

The V and J genes are TRBV5-1 and TRBJ2-7, with 12 bases identical to TRBD2. The germline CDR1 and CDR2 sequences are SGHRS and YFSETQ. The CDR3 has 14 amino acids. With V trimmed by 2 bases and J by 5 bases, 2 bases remained unmatched. CDR3 sequence reads: CASSFWTSGNEQYF. CDR3 coding DNA: TGCGCCAGCAGCTTTTGGACTAGCGGGAACGAGCAGTACTTC.

The chain uses TRBV6-4 and TRBJ2-1; TRBD1 is a possible D gene (6 bases). The CDR3 is 15 amino acids. Germline assignment: CDR1 MRHNA and CDR2 SNTAGT. Trimming stripped 2 bases from V and 3 bases from J, with 11 bases between. The CDR3 nucleotides are TGTGCCAGCAGTGACAGTCAGGGGATCTACAATGAGCAGTTCTTC. This gives the protein CASSDSQGIYNEQFF.

The genes are TRBV11-3 and TRBJ2-7; D gene ambiguous. Trimming took 4 bases from V and 3 from J, leaving 19 bases between them. The CDR3 spans 16 residues. Germline-derived CDR1 and CDR2 are SGHNT and YENEEA. The CDR3 coding sequence is TGTGCCAGCAGCTCCACCCCCGGGTCCCTACTCTACGAGCAGTACTTC. It codes for CASSSTPGSLLYEQYF.

The V and J genes are TRBV28 and TRBJ1-5; the match to TRBD1 covers 7 bases. J lost 6 bases, V lost 9 bases, and 11 bases had no gene match. From germline, CDR1 is MDHEN and CDR2 SYDVKM. The CDR3 runs 14 residues. CDR3 coding DNA: TGTGCCAGTAAAAAGACAGGGACGATTCAGCCCCAGCATTTT. The encoded protein is CASKKTGTIQPQHF.

The chain couples TRBV4-1 to TRBJ2-7; the D gene is possibly TRBD2 (5 bases). The V end was cut by 1 base, the J end by 0 bases, with 10 bases between. Per the germline V gene, CDR1 is MGHRA and CDR2 is YSYEKL. The CDR3 extends over 15 amino acids. The CDR3 DNA reads as TGCGCCAGCAGCCAAGCCGGGATTGGCTCCTACGAGCAGTACTTC. Translated: CASSQAGIGSYEQYF.

This rearrangement joins TRBV7-3 to TRBJ2-1; D is possibly TRBD1 or TRBD2 (5 bases each). The V end was cut by 4 bases, the J end by 5 bases, with 18 bases between. This CDR3 region has 16 residues. Germline V lookup: CDR1 SGHTA, CDR2 FQGTGA. For the CDR3, the DNA is TGTGCCAGCAGCTCCCATCCGGGACGAGGGGACAATGAGCAGTTCTTC. It translates to CASSSHPGRGDNEQFF.

In this sample, this clone turned up a few times. The rearrangement uses TRBV5-5 and TRBJ2-7, with TRBD2 identical over 12 bases. The CDR3 spans 14 residues. V lost 6 bases, J lost 1 base, and 2 bases stayed unmatched. The V gene's germline CDR1 is SGHKS and CDR2 YYEKEE (reference sequence). CDR3 bases: TGTGCCAGCACCGGACTAGCGGGATCCTACGAGCAGTACTTC. Its translation is CASTGLAGSYEQYF.

CDR3 amino acids: CASRPEWGETDTGELFF. CDR3 in DNA: TGTGCCAGCAGACCCGAGTGGGGAGAGACGGACACCGGGGAGCTGTTTTTT. The chain joins TRBV28 to TRBJ2-2, with D possibly being TRBD2 (5 bases). The V gene's germline CDR1 is MDHEN and CDR2 SYDVKM. The CDR3 length is 17 residues. V lost 6 bases to trimming and J lost 3 bases, with 20 bases between them.

CDR3 region: CASSESGEPYEQYF. As DNA, the CDR3 is TGCGCCAGCAGTGAGAGTGGGGAACCCTACGAGCAGTACTTC. J is TRBJ2-7 and V is TRBV10-1; no definite D call. Between the trimmed V and J ends, which lost 2 bases and 2 bases, there was a span of 10 bases. Germline V gene lookup returns CDR1 WNHNN and CDR2 SYGVQD (reference sequence). The CDR3 contains 14 residues.

The V call is TRBV11-2, the J call TRBJ1-4; tentative D call: TRBD1 (6 bases). The CDR3 sequence is 15 residues long. The germline V gene encodes CDR1 SGHAT and CDR2 FQNNGV. The germline V and J ends were trimmed by 3 bases and 4 bases, with 12 bases remaining between them. The CDR3 region is CASSFPGAFNEKLFF. In DNA form, the CDR3 reads TGTGCCAGCAGCTTCCCGGGGGCCTTTAATGAAAAACTGTTTTTT.

The gene calls are TRBV5-1 and TRBJ2-1; 8 bases map to TRBD2. The V gene's germline CDR1 is SGHRS and CDR2 YFSETQ. The CDR3 spans 16 residues. V gave up 1 base and J gave up 6 bases; unmatched junction bases: 9. The CDR3 coding sequence is TGCGCCAGCAGCTTGAGAGTTAGCGGGAAGTTCAATGAGCAGTTCTTC. Its translation: CASSLRVSGKFNEQFF. Filled out from reference TRBV5-1 and TRBJ2-1, the complete variable domain reads KAGVTQTPRYLIKTRGQQVTLSCSPISGHRSVSWYQQTPGQGLQFLFEYFSETQRNKGNFPGRFSGRQFSNSRSEMNVSTLELGDSALYLCASSLRVSGKFNEQFFGPGTRLTVL.

This rearrangement joins TRBV19 to TRBJ1-5; D gene uncertain. Per the germline V gene, CDR1 is LNHDA and CDR2 is SQIVND (reference sequence). The CDR3 covers 14 residues. Trimming shortened V by 3 bases and J by 9 bases, and 15 bases separated the two germline ends. The CDR3 loop reads CASSMERAVSPQHF. The CDR3 DNA reads as TGTGCCAGTAGTATGGAAAGGGCCGTCTCGCCCCAGCATTTT.

The chain recombines TRBV7-9 with TRBJ2-1; the D call may be TRBD1 or TRBD2 (6 bases each). The CDR3 sequence is 16 residues long. V was clipped by 1 base and J by 3 bases, with 13 bases between them. Germline V gene sequence: CDR1 SEHNR, CDR2 FQNEAQ (reference sequence). DNA for the CDR3: TGTGCCAGCAGCTTAGGTGAGGGGGGCAGCTACAATGAGCAGTTCTTC. Encoded protein: CASSLGEGGSYNEQFF.

V usage is TRBV11-3 and J usage is TRBJ2-3; 7 positions match TRBD2. V lost 0 bases, J lost 8 bases, and 8 bases stayed unmatched. The CDR3 is made up of 15 amino acids. Germline V lookup: CDR1 SGHNT, CDR2 YENEEA. The CDR3 protein is CASSLDPAGVSTQYF. DNA for the CDR3: TGTGCCAGCAGCTTAGACCCGGCGGGAGTAAGTACGCAGTATTTT.

The rearrangement links TRBV5-1 to TRBJ2-7, with D perhaps matching TRBD1 (5 bases). The V gene's germline CDR1 is SGHRS and CDR2 YFSETQ. The CDR3 runs to 15 residues. V was trimmed by 0 bases and J by 2 bases, leaving 12 bases between them. The CDR3 coding sequence is TGCGCCAGCAGCTTGGCTGTGGACACTACCTACGAGCAGTACTTC. This gives the protein CASSLAVDTTYEQYF.

The chain employs TRBV2 and TRBJ2-1; weak D call: TRBD1 (5 bases). Germline V gene data show CDR1 as SNHLY and CDR2 as FYNNEI. The CDR3 runs 14 residues. The ends were cut back, 8 bases at V and 5 bases at J, with 16 bases in the middle. This chain's CDR3 is CASETGIGDNEQFF. As DNA, the CDR3 is TGTGCCAGCGAAACAGGTATAGGTGACAATGAGCAGTTCTTC.

About this clone itself: Within the sample, other DNA sequences also encode this same CDR3. The rearrangement joins TRBV2 to TRBJ2-1; D remains unclear. The length of the CDR3 is 11 residues. V shed 8 bases and J shed 6 bases, with 8 bases lying between them. Germline V gene data show CDR1 as SNHLY and CDR2 as FYNNEI. The CDR3 DNA follows: TGTGCCAGCCCGTCTGGCAATGAGCAGTTCTTC. It specifies CASPSGNEQFF.

V is TRBV7-9 and J is TRBJ2-7; D is unclear. Germline loops: CDR1 SEHNR, CDR2 FQNEAQ (reference sequence). Trimming removed 2 bases at V and 3 bases at J, with 8 bases between. CDR3 length: 13 amino acids. In nucleotides, the CDR3 is TGTGCCAGCAGCTTAAGTGAAGACTACGAGCAGTACTTC. The encoded protein is CASSLSEDYEQYF. The full variable domain, in which reference TRBV7-9 and TRBJ2-7 provide the parts outside the CDR3, is DTGVSQNPRHKITKRGQNVTFRCDPISEHNRLYWYRQTLGQGPEFLTYFQNEAQLEKSRLLSDRFSAERPKGSFSTLEIQRTEQGDSAMYLCASSLSEDYEQYFGPGTRLTVT.

This clone showed up just once. The V and J genes are TRBV21-1 and TRBJ2-7; TRBD1 is taken as the D call from the table, unchecked against the DNA. TRBV21-1 is a recognized pseudogene. This CDR3 spans 17 amino acids. The CDR3 region has the DNA TGTGCCAGCAGCAGAGCCTGGGGACAGGGCCTAGCCTACGAGCAGTACTTC. It codes for CASSRAWGQGLAYEQYF.

About this clone: A clone one base away is much larger, so this may be a read error. The rearrangement joins TRBV30 to TRBJ2-6, with 10 nucleotides matching TRBD1. Germline trimming cut 1 base from V and 0 bases from J; bases unmatched to any gene: 0. This CDR3 has 16 residues. CDR1 and CDR2 (germline): GTSNPN, SVGIG (reference sequence). The CDR3 here is CAWSGTGGSGANVLTF. As DNA, the CDR3 is TGTGCCTGGAGTGGGACAGGGGGCTCTGGGGCCAACGTCCTGACTTTC. The variable domain in full, completed from reference TRBV30 and TRBJ2-6, reads SQTIHQWPATLVQPVGSPLSLECTVEGTSNPNLYWYRQAAGRGLQLLFYSVGIGQISSEVPQNLSASRPQDRQFILSSKKLLLSDSGFYLCAWSGTGGSGANVLTFGAGSRLTVL.

The V and J genes are TRBV28 and TRBJ2-7; 8 bases match TRBD2. The germline CDR1 and CDR2 sequences are MDHEN and SYDVKM. The CDR3 runs 16 residues. V was pared by 6 bases and J by 2 bases, with 12 bases of the junction left unmatched. CDR3 sequence: CASSIPSAGATYEQYF. The CDR3 DNA reads as TGTGCCAGCAGCATACCCTCAGCGGGGGCCACCTACGAGCAGTACTTC.

The V and J genes are TRBV7-6 and TRBJ2-5, with 10 bases that match TRBD1. Trimming at V came to 6 bases and at J to 7 bases, leaving 14 bases not matched to a gene. Germline V gene lookup returns CDR1 SGHVS and CDR2 FNYEAQ. The CDR3 loop spans 16 amino acids. This CDR3 is CASRHEGQGLYGTQYF. The DNA of the CDR3 is TGTGCCAGCAGACATGAGGGACAGGGGCTTTACGGGACCCAGTACTTC.